Listed below are T cell receptor beta chains from one sample, sequenced in a study of T cell changes during pregnancy in multiple sclerosis. Sequencing was performed with immunoSEQ multiplex PCR; in TCRdb, only in-frame clones are kept and a portion is missing. The repertoire holds some 37,000 clones, over 75% seen once, with approximately 10% in the top ten. Sequenced material: CD8+ T cells from peripheral blood mononuclear cells, taken in the third trimester of pregnancy. The receptors stem from a female donor with multiple sclerosis, enrolled in a pregnancy study. CDR3s include the opening cysteine and the closing phenylalanine or tryptophan. The order of the fields is CDR3 DNA, CDR3 protein, D gene, J gene, clone size, V gene. A D gene is named only where the DNA matches it firmly. Expanded clones get a size class; other rows say once, few or many, or leave the size out.

TGTGCCAGCAGCACGGAGTCGGCTGGCTACACCTTC,CASSTESAGYTF,-,TRBJ1-2,-,TRBV13
TGTGCCTGGAGCCCTCGGGGAGGGCGTAAAGAGACCCAGTACTTC,CAWSPRGGRKETQYF,TRBD2,TRBJ2-5,-,TRBV30
TGTGCCAGTAGTATAGTAGGGACAGGGGGCTTGGCCGGGGAGCTGTTTTTT,CASSIVGTGGLAGELFF,TRBD1,TRBJ2-2,-,TRBV19
TGTGCCAGCAGTCAAGGACAGGGTGGACAAGAGACCCAGTACTTC,CASSQGQGGQETQYF,TRBD1,TRBJ2-5,-,TRBV7-7
TGTGCCAGCAGCGTAGGGCAGGGGCGAAATGAGCAGTTCTTC,CASSVGQGRNEQFF,-,TRBJ2-1,-,TRBV9
TGTGCCAGCAGCTTATCGGAAGAGGTATGGCAGCCCCAGCATTTT,CASSLSEEVWQPQHF,-,TRBJ1-5,-,TRBV7-9
TGTGCCAGCAGCTGGCGGGACTACGAGCAGTACTTC,CASSWRDYEQYF,-,TRBJ2-7,-,TRBV7-2
TGTGCCAGCAGCTATAGACAGGGGCTGTCCTACAATGAGCAGTTCTTC,CASSYRQGLSYNEQFF,TRBD1,TRBJ2-1,-,TRBV5-6
TGTGCCAGCAGTGAAGTAAACGGACTCATAGACTATGGCTACACCTTC,CASSEVNGLIDYGYTF,-,TRBJ1-2,-,TRBV6-1
TGTGCCAGCAGCCCCGCCCTGGACAGGGCTAACTATGGCTACACCTTC,CASSPALDRANYGYTF,TRBD1,TRBJ1-2,-,TRBV7-2
TGTGCCAGCAGCATAAGGACTAGCGGGGCCTACAATGAGCAGTTCTTC,CASSIRTSGAYNEQFF,TRBD2,TRBJ2-1,-,TRBV9
TGTGCCTGGAGTGTATCCTCCAGGGCCTACGAGCAGTACTTC,CAWSVSSRAYEQYF,-,TRBJ2-7,few,TRBV30
TGTGCCAGCTCCGGGGGGCGAAACTACGAGCAGTACTTC,CASSGGRNYEQYF,-,TRBJ2-7,-,TRBV28
TGTGCCAGCAGCCCCTCCGGGGGGTTCGGGACAGGGTTTTTGGAGACCCAGTACTTC,CASSPSGGFGTGFLETQYF,TRBD1,TRBJ2-5,-,TRBV7-6
TGTGCCAGCAGCTCATTGACAGGGAACTCCTACGAGCAGTACTTC,CASSSLTGNSYEQYF,TRBD1,TRBJ2-7,-,TRBV7-9
TGTGCCAGCAGTCAAACGGGAGGGGATTTTTACGAGCAGTACTTC,CASSQTGGDFYEQYF,TRBD2,TRBJ2-7,medium-sized,TRBV27
TGTGCCAGCAGCTTGAATATAGTCGGTAATGAGCAGTTCTTC,CASSLNIVGNEQFF,-,TRBJ2-1,-,TRBV5-6
TGTGCCAGTCGTGATCCGGGACTGCTCTACAATGAGCAGTTCTTC,CASRDPGLLYNEQFF,-,TRBJ2-1,-,TRBV2
TGTGCCAGCAGCTTAGGACTCGGCTCACCCCTCCACTTT,CASSLGLGSPLHF,-,TRBJ1-6,-,TRBV11-3
TGTGCCAGAAGGGGAGGGGCCCGCACAGATACGCAGTATTTT,CARRGGARTDTQYF,TRBD2,TRBJ2-3,once,TRBV2
TGTGCCAGCAGTTTATCGACAGACAGGGAAGCTTTCTTT,CASSLSTDREAFF,-,TRBJ1-1,-,TRBV27
TGTGCCAGCAGTTTAGGGACAGGGTCTGGCTACACCTTC,CASSLGTGSGYTF,TRBD1,TRBJ1-2,-,TRBV2
TGTGCCAGCGCACACAGGGGGCCAGGCTATGGCTACACCTTC,CASAHRGPGYGYTF,TRBD1,TRBJ1-2,once,TRBV27
TGCAGCGTTGTCGCTGGGGACAGGGAGGTCTTCGATGGCTACACCTTC,CSVVAGDREVFDGYTF,TRBD1,TRBJ1-2,-,TRBV29-1
TGTGCCAGCAGTATCAACCCCGATGGACAAGGTGAAAAACTGTTTTTT,CASSINPDGQGEKLFF,-,TRBJ1-4,once,TRBV7-6
TGTGCCAGCAGGGGACAGGGAGGTGAAAAACTGTTTTTT,CASRGQGGEKLFF,TRBD1,TRBJ1-4,-,TRBV4-2
TGTGCCAGCAGGCATGACAGGGCTGGAAACACCATATATTTT,CASRHDRAGNTIYF,TRBD1,TRBJ1-3,-,TRBV7-9
TGTGCCAGCAGTTTTCTAGCGGGAGGTTTCGGGGAGCTGTTTTTT,CASSFLAGGFGELFF,TRBD2,TRBJ2-2,-,TRBV27
TGTGCCAGCAGCGCTCCTCCGACAGTCTTTAGGAACACTGAAGCTTTCTTT,CASSAPPTVFRNTEAFF,-,TRBJ1-1,-,TRBV9
TGTGCCAGCAGCTTACCAGGCAGCGGGAGCCCAGATACGCAGTATTTT,CASSLPGSGSPDTQYF,TRBD2,TRBJ2-3,medium-sized,TRBV13
TGTGCCAGCAGCTCCCAGCGGGGCAGGGTCGCCTACAATGAGCAGTTCTTC,CASSSQRGRVAYNEQFF,TRBD2,TRBJ2-1,-,TRBV11-2
TGCGCCAGCAGCCAGCGGGAGGGGGAGCAGTACTTC,CASSQREGEQYF,TRBD2,TRBJ2-7,-,TRBV4-3
TGTGCCAGCAGACTTTTCCAACCGAACACTGAAGCTTTCTTT,CASRLFQPNTEAFF,-,TRBJ1-1,-,TRBV11-2
TGTGCCTGGATCGACAGGGATCCCTACGAGCAGTACTTC,CAWIDRDPYEQYF,TRBD1,TRBJ2-7,-,TRBV30
TGTGCCAGTAACCAGGAGGTTTTCACAGATACGCAGTATTTT,CASNQEVFTDTQYF,-,TRBJ2-3,few,TRBV19
TGTGCCAGCAGACCGGGACAGGGGGAGTCTGAAAAACTGTTTTTT,CASRPGQGESEKLFF,TRBD1,TRBJ1-4,medium-sized,TRBV27
TGCGCCCGCGAAAGGGCGTCGGGGGACACTGAAGCTTTCTTT,CARERASGDTEAFF,-,TRBJ1-1,-,TRBV23-1
TGTGCCAGCAGCCCGATCCGGGACAATGAAGAAAAACTGTTTTTT,CASSPIRDNEEKLFF,-,TRBJ1-4,-,TRBV4-2
TGTGCCAGCAGCCAAGCACAGGGGGACTATGGCTACACCTTC,CASSQAQGDYGYTF,TRBD1,TRBJ1-2,-,TRBV4-2
TGTGCCAGCAGGGGGGACAGTAACTATGGCTACACCTTC,CASRGDSNYGYTF,TRBD1,TRBJ1-2,-,TRBV6-5
TGTGCCAGCACCGAAATGACAGTCGTCGAGCAGTACTTC,CASTEMTVVEQYF,-,TRBJ2-7,-,TRBV2
TGTGCCAGCCCAACAGGGGGCTATGGCTACACCTTC,CASPTGGYGYTF,TRBD1,TRBJ1-2,-,TRBV2